This T cell receptor beta chain was captured in a study of blood T cell repertoires in COVID-19. The wider study: From T cells, B-cell-depleted T cells, or PBMCs came the material, which was cDNA or gDNA.

CDR1 and CDR2 from the germline V gene are MNHEY and SMNVEV (reference sequence). J lost 1 base, V lost 6 bases, and 7 bases had no gene match. There are 15 residues in the CDR3. Under the authors' procedure: Reference gene primer amplification gave nucleated cell count estimates. TCRdb keeps only in-frame clones here, not all; method: immunoSEQ multiplex PCR. V, J and clone size were drawn from that table, and D and trimming were deduced from the DNA. The table shows 270,000 or so clones, with 91% occurring only once. Enrolled through a virtual design, the participants were between 18 and 89 years of age and came from under 30 US areas. Within the 2 weeks before study entry, each person in the exposed group met a COVID-19 case.

V gene TRBV27 combines with J gene TRBJ1-1; TRBD1 agrees at 8 bases. The clonotype originates from a man aged 40-50 years who had been exposed to COVID-19. Sequencing was done on a sample of PBMCs or T cells enriched from blood (not recorded which). CDR3 in DNA: TGTGCCAGCAGGGACGGACAGGGCCGGAACACTGAAGCTTTCTTT. Translated, it gives CASRDGQGRNTEAFF.